This T cell receptor beta chain was recovered during a study of Graves' ophthalmopathy and Graves' hyperthyroidism. Regarding the study as a whole: Ophthalmopathy was separated from stable hyperthyroidism by a 13-signature model with over 85% sensitivity and roughly 84% specificity.

This clonotype was detected ten times or more. Its antigen is unidentified. Patients newly diagnosed with hyperthyroidism, under 2 months' duration, were aged 18 to 65, the study reports. It was from roughly 10 ml of fresh peripheral blood that the PBMCs came. Researchers took RNA transcripts and amplified TCR beta CDR3 regions from them. HTBI primers were used in a first-round RT-PCR, which preceded a second-round multiplex PCR. TCRdb fed the multiplex PCR reads into MiXCR, producing one record per CDR3 protein. The table has some 350,000 distinct CDR3 sequences, about a sixth seen once. The CDR3 loop spans 13 amino acids. The V and J ends lost 6 bases and 9 bases, in that order; junction bases with no gene match: 5.

The sample was peripheral blood. The rearrangement uses TRBV12-3 or TRBV12-4 and TRBJ2-6, with 7 positions matching TRBD2. This TCR came from an adult woman with stable Graves' hyperthyroidism. Here the CDR3 DNA reads TGTGCCAGCAGGACCACTAGCGACAACGTCCTGACTTTC. Protein: CASRTTSDNVLTF.